This passage covers 9 T cell receptor beta chains from one sample sequenced in a study of TIL therapy for anti-PD-1-resistant metastatic lung cancer. The time point: pre-treatment sample, taken before nivolumab and TIL therapy. The immunoSEQ assay was v3. TCRdb keeps only in-frame clones here, not all; method: immunoSEQ multiplex PCR. The sample includes just over 20,000 clones, about 79% of them seen just once. The material was blood, obtained at baseline. These receptor sequences come from a person aged 25 to 85 with non-small cell lung cancer.

The J gene is TRBJ2-7, the V gene TRBV6-4; 10 bases map to TRBD2. Germline V lookup: CDR1 MRHNA, CDR2 SNTAGT. The V segment lost 1 base and the J segment 4 bases; nucleotides outside the gene matches: 19. The CDR3 loop spans 20 amino acids. CDR3 loop: CASSDFRLTHKGLAQYEQYF. The CDR3 DNA reads TGTGCCAGCAGTGACTTCCGCCTTACCCATAAGGGACTAGCGCAATACGAGCAGTACTTC.

This sequence joins TRBV5-1 and TRBJ2-3; either TRBD1 or TRBD2 may fit D (6 bases each). Germline V gene sequence: CDR1 SGHRS, CDR2 YFSETQ. The CDR3 runs to 16 residues. The ends were cut back, 0 bases at V and 3 bases at J, with 14 bases in the middle. Written as DNA, the CDR3 is TGCGCCAGCAGCTTGGTAACGGGGGCAGGTACAGATACGCAGTATTTT. Translation gives CASSLVTGAGTDTQYF.

This sequence joins TRBV7-3 and TRBJ1-2; 7 nucleotides align to TRBD1. CDR1 and CDR2 (germline): SGHTA, FQGTGA. V dropped 5 bases and J dropped 0; count of bases not matched to a gene: 3. The CDR3 length is 14 residues. The CDR3 nucleotides read TGTGCCAGCAGCCGACAGGGTTCTAACTATGGCTACACCTTC. Translation gives CASSRQGSNYGYTF.

The chain joins TRBV2 to TRBJ1-3; tentative D call: TRBD1 (6 bases). This CDR3 comprises 13 residues. Germline V CDR1 and CDR2: SNHLY, FYNNEI. Trimming took 7 bases from V and 4 from J, leaving 11 bases between them. The chain's CDR3 is CASTTGIGNTIYF. The DNA of the CDR3 is TGTGCCAGCACTACAGGGATCGGAAACACCATATATTTT. The full variable domain, with the rest looked up from reference TRBV2 and TRBJ1-3, is EPEVTQTPSHQVTQMGQEVILRCVPISNHLYFYWYRQILGQKVEFLVSFYNNEISEKSEIFDDQFSVERPDGSNFTLKIRSTKLEDSAMYFCASTTGIGNTIYFGEGSWLTVV.

The rearrangement uses TRBV7-9 and TRBJ1-3; no clear D. Per the germline V gene, CDR1 is SEHNR and CDR2 is FQNEAQ (reference sequence). This CDR3 is built from 13 residues. This CDR3 is CAHGRGSGNTIYF. The CDR3 DNA reads as TGTGCACACGGTCGGGGCTCTGGAAACACCATATATTTT. Full variable domain (missing parts from reference TRBV7-9 and TRBJ1-3): DTGVSQNPRHKITKRGQNVTFRCDPISEHNRLYWYRQTLGQGPEFLTYFQNEAQLEKSRLLSDRFSAERPKGSFSTLEIQRTEQGDSAMYLCAHGRGSGNTIYFGEGSWLTVV.

The gene calls are TRBV6-5 and TRBJ1-1; the D is unclear. In germline, CDR1 is MNHEY, CDR2 SVGAGI. CDR3 length equals 15 residues. V shed 0 bases and J shed 0 bases, with 8 bases lying between them. CDR3 region: CASSYSNRVNTEAFF. The CDR3 bases are TGTGCCAGCAGTTACTCTAACAGAGTGAACACTGAAGCTTTCTTT.

The chain links TRBV5-6 to TRBJ2-7, with D possibly called TRBD1 or TRBD2 (5 bases each). The CDR3 has 13 residues. The germline V gene encodes CDR1 SGHDT and CDR2 YYEEEE. V was shortened by 5 bases and J by 4 bases, with 13 bases between the two germline ends. The CDR3 sequence is CASRPGARYEQYF. The CDR3 bases are TGTGCCAGCAGACCCGGGGCCAGGTACGAGCAGTACTTC. Full variable domain (outside the CDR3, taken from reference TRBV5-6 and TRBJ2-7): DAGVTQSPTHLIKTRGQQVTLRCSPKSGHDTVSWYQQALGQGPQFIFQYYEEEERQRGNFPDRFSGHQFPNYSSELNVNALLLGDSALYLCASRPGARYEQYFGPGTRLTVT.

The chain joins TRBV7-9 to TRBJ2-7, with TRBD1 matching 10 bases. Per the germline V gene, CDR1 is SEHNR and CDR2 is FQNEAQ (reference sequence). This CDR3 is built from 15 residues. The V and J ends lost 5 bases and 3 bases, in that order; junction bases with no gene match: 7. The CDR3, as DNA: TGTGCCAGCAGCCTACCTGGACAGGGGGTCTACGAGCAGTACTTC. Protein product: CASSLPGQGVYEQYF. The full variable domain, completed using reference TRBV7-9 and TRBJ2-7, is DTGVSQNPRHKITKRGQNVTFRCDPISEHNRLYWYRQTLGQGPEFLTYFQNEAQLEKSRLLSDRFSAERPKGSFSTLEIQRTEQGDSAMYLCASSLPGQGVYEQYFGPGTRLTVT.

The rearrangement links TRBV28 to TRBJ1-6, with 11 nucleotides matching TRBD1. Germline CDR1 and CDR2: MDHEN and SYDVKM. J gave up 9 bases and V 6 bases, and 10 bases lay outside the gene matches. This CDR3 comprises 16 residues. The CDR3 nucleotides read TGTGCCAGCAGATCAAGAGGACAGGGGGCATTTTCACCCCTCCACTTT. Translated, it gives CASRSRGQGAFSPLHF.